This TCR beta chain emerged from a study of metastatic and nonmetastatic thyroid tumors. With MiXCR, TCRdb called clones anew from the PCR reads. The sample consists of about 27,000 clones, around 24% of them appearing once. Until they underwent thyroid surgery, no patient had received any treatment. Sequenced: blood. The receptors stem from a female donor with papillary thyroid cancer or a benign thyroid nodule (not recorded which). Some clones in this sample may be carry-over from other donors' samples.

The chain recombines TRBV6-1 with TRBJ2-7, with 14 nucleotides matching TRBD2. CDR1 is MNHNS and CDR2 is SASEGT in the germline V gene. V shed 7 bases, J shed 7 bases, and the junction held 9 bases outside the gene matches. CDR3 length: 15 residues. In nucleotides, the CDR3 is TGTGCCAGCATTGAGGGGACTAGCGGGAGTTATGAGCAGTACTTC. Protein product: CASIEGTSGSYEQYF.